Listed below are T cell receptor beta chains from one sample, sequenced in a study of T cell repertoires in cytomegalovirus infection. No antigen is known for these receptors. A single record per CDR3 protein comes from TCRdb applying MiXCR to the reads. This table holds hundreds of thousands of distinct CDR3 sequences, 30% to 35% found once. The sample consisted of cultured PBMCs, taken from culture after CMV antigen stimulation. All receptors come from a human donor in good health (CMV status not recorded). Some clones in this sample may be carry-over from other donors' samples. CDR3s include the opening cysteine and the closing phenylalanine or tryptophan. A D gene is named only where the DNA matches it firmly. Size tells how often a clone was seen (once, few, many) or the class of an expanded clone, and some rows leave it out.

TRBD2,TRBJ2-7,TRBV20-1,-,CSARTGTSGYYEQYF,TGCAGTGCTAGGACTGGGACTAGCGGATACTACGAGCAGTACTTC
-,TRBJ2-1,TRBV10-1,-,CASSDRRRPYNEQFF,TGCGCCAGCAGTGATCGGCGGAGACCCTACAATGAGCAGTTCTTC
TRBD2,TRBJ2-5,TRBV6-1,few,CASSPRTSGVRETQYF,TGTGCCAGCAGCCCCAGGACTAGCGGGGTCCGGGAGACCCAGTACTTC
TRBD2,TRBJ2-1,TRBV5-4,-,CASSRGGGRDSHNEQFF,TGTGCCAGCAGCCGGGGGGGTGGCAGGGACTCCCACAATGAGCAGTTCTTC
-,TRBJ2-5,TRBV7-2,once,CASSLETAETQYF,TGTGCCAGCAGCTTAGAAACTGCGGAGACCCAGTACTTC
-,TRBJ2-5,TRBV6-6,-,CASSYLATQETQYF,TGTGCCAGCAGTTACTTAGCGACCCAAGAGACCCAGTACTTC
TRBD1,TRBJ1-1,TRBV20-1,-,CSARDRAWTEAFF,TGCAGTGCTAGGGACAGGGCTTGGACTGAAGCTTTCTTT
TRBD2,TRBJ2-1,TRBV6-2/TRBV6-3,-,CASSYSRTSEYNEQFF,TGTGCCAGCAGTTACTCGCGGACTAGCGAATACAATGAGCAGTTCTTC
TRBD1,TRBJ1-1,TRBV7-8,few,CASSLSGTGHTEAFF,TGTGCCAGCAGCCTATCCGGGACAGGTCACACTGAAGCTTTCTTT
TRBD1,TRBJ1-4,TRBV7-8,few,CASTRQGTGEKLFF,TGTGCCAGCACCCGACAGGGGACGGGTGAAAAACTGTTTTTT
TRBD2,TRBJ2-3,TRBV4-1,-,CASSQEGLAGGTQYF,TGCGCCAGCAGCCAAGAGGGACTAGCGGGGGGGACGCAGTATTTT
-,TRBJ2-7,TRBV6-1,few,CASARSARGYEQYF,TGTGCCAGCGCGCGATCCGCCCGAGGCTACGAGCAGTACTTC
-,TRBJ1-2,TRBV7-2,-,CASSLGGTWISYTF,TGTGCCAGCAGCTTAGGTGGGACGTGGATTAGCTACACCTTC
TRBD2,TRBJ2-7,TRBV7-2,-,CASSLGLPGLAYEQYF,TGTGCCAGCAGCTTGGGGTTGCCGGGACTAGCATACGAGCAGTACTTC
-,TRBJ2-5,TRBV5-4,-,CASSGPSAVQETQYF,TGTGCCAGCAGCGGGCCTTCAGCAGTCCAAGAGACCCAGTACTTC
-,TRBJ1-1,TRBV7-8,many,CASSSPTVWFTEAFF,TGTGCCAGCAGCTCCCCGACAGTCTGGTTTACTGAAGCTTTCTTT
-,TRBJ2-6,TRBV7-8,many,CASSLAGGQAGANVLTF,TGTGCCAGCAGCTTAGCGGGGGGTCAGGCTGGGGCCAACGTCCTGACTTTC
TRBD1,TRBJ1-1,TRBV7-2,many,CASSGQVGDTEAFF,TGTGCCAGCAGCGGACAGGTGGGGGACACTGAAGCTTTCTTT
-,TRBJ1-2,TRBV12-3/TRBV12-4,many,CASSLARLDGYTF,TGTGCCAGCAGTTTAGCACGGTTGGATGGCTACACCTTC
-,TRBJ2-1,TRBV7-8,few,CASSLVGTTVYNEQFF,TGTGCCAGCAGCTTAGTCGGCACCACAGTCTACAATGAGCAGTTCTTC
-,TRBJ1-5,TRBV20-1,-,CSARDVQYQPQHF,TGCAGTGCTAGAGATGTACAGTATCAGCCCCAGCATTTT
TRBD1,TRBJ1-2,TRBV7-2,-,CASSLGDRLYGYTF,TGTGCCAGCAGCTTAGGGGACAGGTTATATGGCTACACCTTC
TRBD2,TRBJ2-1,TRBV6-1,many,CASSEASGGNYNEQFF,TGTGCCAGCAGTGAAGCAAGCGGGGGCAATTACAATGAGCAGTTCTTC
-,TRBJ2-1,TRBV7-2,many,CASSLVISYNEQFF,TGTGCCAGCAGCTTGGTAATCTCCTACAATGAGCAGTTCTTC
-,TRBJ1-4,TRBV7-2,-,CASSLVKGVEKLFF,TGTGCCAGCAGCTTGGTAAAGGGTGTTGAAAAACTGTTTTTT
-,TRBJ1-5,TRBV6-1,few,CASSSVGGASQPQHF,TGTGCCAGCAGTTCAGTGGGGGGCGCGAGTCAGCCCCAGCATTTT
-,TRBJ2-7,TRBV11-2,-,CASSLTGRAPYEQYF,TGTGCCAGCAGCTTAACAGGGAGAGCCCCCTACGAGCAGTACTTC
-,TRBJ1-3,TRBV7-2,-,CASSLGLGGLGNTIYF,TGTGCCAGCAGCTTGGGCTTGGGGGGGCTTGGAAACACCATATATTTT
TRBD2,TRBJ2-5,TRBV20-1,-,CSARDFPPRGAEETQYF,TGCAGTGCTAGAGATTTCCCCCCGCGGGGGGCTGAGGAGACCCAGTACTTC
TRBD2,TRBJ2-1,TRBV4-1,few,CASSQGGGVVYNEQFF,TGCGCCAGCAGCCAAGGGGGGGGAGTAGTCTACAATGAGCAGTTCTTC